This entry lists 15 T cell receptor beta chains sequenced from one sample in a study of blood T cell repertoires in COVID-19. Repertoires were generated with immunoSEQ multiplex PCR, while TCRdb's copy carries only in-frame clones and drops some. Among about 97,000 clones listed, about 86% were seen once. The source material was peripheral blood. These receptors were taken from a man between 50 and 59 years old with COVID-19, enrolled during active disease.

This chain connects TRBV3-1 (or the pseudogene TRBV3-2) to TRBJ1-3, with 8 positions matching TRBD1. The J segment lost 0 bases and the V segment lost 7 bases, leaving 5 bases of the junction unmatched. Germline-derived CDR1 and CDR2 are LGHDT and YNNKEL (reference sequence). The CDR3 is 15 residues long. The CDR3 DNA is TGTGCCAGCATTCCAACAGGGGGCTCTGGAAACACCATATATTTT. It codes for CASIPTGGSGNTIYF.

The rearrangement links TRBV6-2 or TRBV6-3 to TRBJ2-5; 14 bases align to TRBD2. V dropped 2 bases and J dropped 2; count of bases not matched to a gene: 10. This CDR3 contains 19 residues. Per the germline V gene, CDR1 is MNHEY and CDR2 is SVGEGT. CDR3 loop: CASSYPGTSGGSHQETQYF. Here the CDR3 DNA reads TGTGCCAGCAGTTACCCAGGGACTAGCGGGGGATCCCATCAAGAGACCCAGTACTTC.

V and J are TRBV9 and TRBJ2-7; D perhaps matches TRBD1 (7 bases). Germline assignment: CDR1 SGDLS and CDR2 YYNGEE. Trimming cost V 3 bases and J 3 bases, with 13 bases left between them. This CDR3 comprises 14 residues. The CDR3 bases are TGTGCCAGCAGCGCAGCAGGGGGAGGCTACGAGCAGTACTTC. Translating it yields CASSAAGGGYEQYF.

This chain links TRBV6-5 with TRBJ2-7, with 12 positions matching TRBD1. The V gene's germline CDR1 is MNHEY and CDR2 SVGAGI. V gave up 7 bases and J gave up 3 bases; unmatched junction bases: 7. This CDR3 is built from 15 residues. As DNA, the CDR3 is TGTGCCAGCATGCCCAGGGACAGGGGGCTCTACGAGCAGTACTTC. Its protein product is CASMPRDRGLYEQYF.

The rearrangement uses TRBV3-1 (or the pseudogene TRBV3-2) and TRBJ2-3, with 8 bases aligning to TRBD2. CDR1 LGHDT and CDR2 YNNKEL come from the germline V gene (reference sequence). The CDR3 length is 20 residues. V was pared by 0 bases and J by 0 bases, with 14 bases of the junction left unmatched. The CDR3 sequence: CASSQDAFASGSPSTDTQYF. The CDR3 DNA follows: TGTGCCAGCAGCCAAGATGCCTTTGCAAGCGGGAGCCCTAGCACAGATACGCAGTATTTT.

V is TRBV10-2 and J is TRBJ2-7, with D possibly matching TRBD1 (6 bases). CDR3 length equals 12 residues. Trimming removed 2 bases at V and 10 bases at J, with 12 bases between. CDR1 and CDR2 (germline): WSHSY, SAAADI. In DNA, the CDR3 is TGCGCCAGCAGTGAGCTGACAGGAGACCAGTACTTC. Translated: CASSELTGDQYF.

In this sample, this clone turned up a few times. The chain employs TRBV18 and TRBJ1-1, with D possibly being TRBD1 (6 bases). The V and J ends lost 6 bases and 4 bases respectively, with 21 bases between them. The CDR3 runs 16 residues. Germline lookup yields CDR1 KGHSH and CDR2 LQKENI. The chain's CDR3 is CASSPNRGEGGTEAFF. In DNA, the CDR3 is TGTGCCAGCTCTCCAAATCGGGGGGAAGGGGGCACTGAAGCTTTCTTT.

The chain has TRBV3-1 (or the pseudogene TRBV3-2) and TRBJ2-3, with 7 bases aligning to TRBD1. Germline assignment: CDR1 LGHDT and CDR2 YNNKEL (reference sequence). V gave up 4 bases and J gave up 0 bases; unmatched junction bases: 7. This CDR3 has 16 residues. This CDR3 is CASSLYTDRSTDTQYF. CDR3 nucleotide sequence: TGTGCCAGCAGCCTCTATACGGACAGGAGCACAGATACGCAGTATTTT.

The chain combines TRBV18 with TRBJ1-6; 7 nucleotides match TRBD1. Germline values: CDR1 KGHSH, CDR2 LQKENI. CDR3 size: 17 residues. Losses at the gene ends were 2 bases for V and 0 bases for J; bases not matched to a gene: 4. As DNA, the CDR3 is TGTGCCAGCTCACCAGACAGGGAGAGCTCCTATAATTCACCCCTCCACTTT. Protein sequence: CASSPDRESSYNSPLHF.

This chain connects TRBV21-1 to TRBJ1-3. TRBV21-1 is assigned pseudogene status. This CDR3 has 15 amino acids. The CDR3 region is CASSNLSKSGNTIYF. The CDR3 DNA is TGTGCCAGCAGCAATCTAAGTAAGTCTGGAAACACCATATATTTT.

The chain employs TRBV30 and TRBJ1-3; D call uncertain. V gave up 4 bases and J gave up 7 bases, with 8 bases separating them. Germline V gene sequence: CDR1 GTSNPN, CDR2 SVGIG (reference sequence). This CDR3 is 11 amino acids long. For the CDR3, the DNA is TGTGCCTGGACCCAGCGGAACACCATATATTTT. Its protein product is CAWTQRNTIYF.

This clone was seen only once. The rearrangement links TRBV19 to TRBJ2-5, with a weak D call TRBD2 (5 bases). Trimming shortened V by 8 bases and J by 4 bases, and 20 bases separated the two germline ends. Per the germline V gene, CDR1 is LNHDA and CDR2 is SQIVND (reference sequence). The CDR3 extends over 15 amino acids. Here the CDR3 reads CASSLSGTLGETQYF. CDR3 nucleotide sequence: TGTGCCAGTTCCCTTTCGGGAACTCTAGGAGAGACCCAGTACTTC. Full variable domain (rest looked up from reference TRBV19 and TRBJ2-5): DGGITQSPKYLFRKEGQNVTLSCEQNLNHDAMYWYRQDPGQGLRLIYYSQIVNDFQKGDIAEGYSVSREKKESFPLTVTSAQKNPTAFYLCASSLSGTLGETQYFGPGTRLLVL.

The table lists this clone with a few counts. The DNA for the CDR3 is TGTGCCAGCAGTGAAAGGACAGGGTTCCTTCAGCCCCAGCATTTT. Encoded protein: CASSERTGFLQPQHF. The V and J genes are TRBV6-1 and TRBJ1-5; TRBD1 aligns across 8 bases. The CDR3 consists of 15 residues. V trimming: 2 bases; J trimming: 6 bases; junction bases outside the gene matches: 6. Per germline, CDR1 MNHNS and CDR2 SASEGT.

The DNA of the CDR3 is TGTGCCATGGGACAGGGGGCGCAGAACTATGGCTACACCTTC. Translated, it gives CAMGQGAQNYGYTF. This sequence joins TRBV10-3 and TRBJ1-2; 12 bases are shared with TRBD1. The V gene end was trimmed by 9 bases and the J gene end by 2 bases; junction bases not matched to a gene: 4. Germline V gene lookup returns CDR1 ENHRY and CDR2 SYGVKD. CDR3 length: 14 residues.

The V call is TRBV7-2, the J call TRBJ2-1; D possibly corresponds to TRBD2 (6 bases). Germline assignment: CDR1 SGHTA and CDR2 FQGNSA. The length of the CDR3 is 11 residues. The ends were cut back, 5 bases at V and 10 bases at J, with 9 bases in the middle. This CDR3 is CASSPGGEQFF. Written as DNA, the CDR3 is TGTGCCAGCAGCCCTGGGGGGGAGCAGTTCTTC.